These 17 T cell receptor beta chains originate from one sample sequenced in a study of CD8 T cells in ankylosing spondylitis. Each CDR3 protein gets one entry after TCRdb re-called the 5' RACE reads with MiXCR. Among roughly 180,000 distinct CDR3 sequences listed, 9.8% were seen once. Sequencing was carried out using blood, either unsorted or a sorted T cell fraction (not recorded which). Receptors originate from a female donor with ankylosing spondylitis or in good health (not recorded which).

V is TRBV6-5 and J is TRBJ1-2; D call uncertain. The CDR3 is 13 residues long. CDR1 is MNHEY, CDR2 SVGAGI, per germline. V gave up 2 bases and J gave up 0 bases, with 4 bases separating them. CDR3 sequence (DNA): TGTGCCAGCAGTTACGAATCTAACTATGGCTACACCTTC. Residues: CASSYESNYGYTF.

This clonotype was recorded at least ten times. The V gene is TRBV5-1, the J gene TRBJ1-2; TRBD1 might be the D (6 bases). Trimming shortened V by 3 bases and J by 4 bases, and 10 bases separated the two germline ends. Per the germline V gene, CDR1 is SGHRS and CDR2 is YFSETQ. CDR3 length: 13 amino acids. The CDR3 DNA reads as TGCGCCAGCAGCTCTGGACAGTTCTATGGCTACACCTTC. The encoded protein is CASSSGQFYGYTF. Drawing the rest from reference TRBV5-1 and TRBJ1-2, the complete variable domain is KAGVTQTPRYLIKTRGQQVTLSCSPISGHRSVSWYQQTPGQGLQFLFEYFSETQRNKGNFPGRFSGRQFSNSRSEMNVSTLELGDSALYLCASSSGQFYGYTFGSGTRLTVV.

This chain connects TRBV27 to TRBJ1-1; possibly TRBD1 for D (5 bases). V shed 3 bases and J shed 4 bases, with 12 bases lying between them. The CDR3 runs 14 residues. Germline CDR1 reads MNHEY; CDR2 reads SMNVEV (reference sequence). The CDR3 DNA reads TGTGCCAGCAGTTTGGCAGGGCACGGCACTGAAGCTTTCTTT. This translates into CASSLAGHGTEAFF.

Note on this clonotype: Since a much larger clone is just one base distant, this may be a read error. V is TRBV28 and J is TRBJ2-7, with 9 bases fitting TRBD2. Trimming cost V 2 bases and J 4 bases; bases outside gene matches: 3. This CDR3 comprises 14 residues. In germline, CDR1 is MDHEN, CDR2 SYDVKM. DNA of the CDR3: TGTGCCAGCAGTTTAGCTAGCGGGATGTACGAGCAGTACTTC. This codes for CASSLASGMYEQYF.

In this sample, this clonotype turned up a few times. The chain recombines TRBV9 with TRBJ2-2; unclear D gene. Germline assignment: CDR1 SGDLS and CDR2 YYNGEE. This CDR3 comprises 13 residues. Trimming pared 0 bases from V and 4 bases from J, leaving 4 bases between. Here the CDR3 reads CASSVGATGELFF. Written as DNA, the CDR3 is TGTGCCAGCAGCGTAGGGGCCACCGGGGAGCTGTTTTTT.

This rearrangement joins TRBV12-3 or TRBV12-4 to TRBJ2-7, with D unresolved. Trimming left V 8 bases short and J 0 bases short, with 8 bases between. This CDR3 is built from 12 residues. CDR3 coding DNA: TGTGCCAGCCGACGTAGCTCCTACGAGCAGTACTTC. Protein sequence: CASRRSSYEQYF.

The CDR3 loop reads CASSSQGVRNTIYF. Here the CDR3 DNA reads TGTGCCAGCAGTTCACAGGGAGTTAGAAACACCATATATTTT. The rearrangement links TRBV27 to TRBJ1-3; possibly TRBD1 for D (6 bases). This CDR3 region has 14 residues. The germline V and J ends were trimmed by 4 bases and 5 bases, with 12 bases remaining between them. The germline V gene encodes CDR1 MNHEY and CDR2 SMNVEV (reference sequence).

This clonotype appeared a few times. The rearrangement links TRBV6-1 to TRBJ1-5; D unclear. Trimming pared 0 bases from V and 3 bases from J, leaving 9 bases between. The CDR3 has 15 amino acids. The germline gives CDR1 MNHNS, CDR2 SASEGT. Here the CDR3 DNA reads TGTGCCAGCAGTGAAGCCCCACTTACCAATCAGCCCCAGCATTTT. The encoded protein is CASSEAPLTNQPQHF.

This clonotype was counted between two and nine times. V gene TRBV20-1 combines with J gene TRBJ2-1, with D maybe TRBD2 (6 bases). The CDR3 contains 17 residues. Germline V CDR1 and CDR2: DFQATT, SNEGSKA (reference sequence). Trimming removed 6 bases at V and 2 bases at J, with 23 bases between. The CDR3 sequence is CSAVLGEEQSPYNEQFF. CDR3 DNA sequence: TGCAGTGCGGTTTTGGGGGAGGAGCAGTCCCCCTACAATGAGCAGTTCTTC.

The CDR3 region is CASSLALTERGDYGYTF. For the CDR3, the DNA is TGTGCCAGCAGCTTGGCTCTGACAGAAAGGGGTGACTATGGCTACACCTTC. The chain employs TRBV5-6 and TRBJ1-2; TRBD1 might be the D (5 bases). Germline CDR1 reads SGHDT; CDR2 reads YYEEEE. This CDR3 is built from 17 residues. Trimming cost V 0 bases and J 3 bases, with 18 bases left between them.

This clonotype was detected ten times or more. This rearrangement joins TRBV7-6 to TRBJ2-5, with 7 bases identical to TRBD2. The CDR3 sequence is 18 residues long. Germline CDR1 and CDR2: SGHVS and FNYEAQ. Trimming at V came to 1 base and at J to 0 bases, leaving 11 bases not matched to a gene. The CDR3 nucleotides are TGTGCCAGCAGCTTAGGGCATTCCGGGACTACAAACCAAGAGACCCAGTACTTC. Amino acids: CASSLGHSGTTNQETQYF.

This clonotype was picked up a small number of times. This CDR3 is CASSRPGQGNNEQFF. The CDR3 bases are TGCGCCAGCAGCCGACCGGGACAGGGAAACAATGAGCAGTTCTTC. The J gene is TRBJ2-1, the V gene TRBV4-1; TRBD1 matches 9 bases. V was pared by 4 bases and J by 5 bases, with 6 bases of the junction left unmatched. The CDR3 consists of 15 residues. Germline V gene data show CDR1 as MGHRA and CDR2 as YSYEKL.

The chain's CDR3 is CASSQDRGAGGSIYEQYF. The CDR3 DNA follows: TGTGCCAGCAGCCAAGATCGGGGGGCGGGCGGGAGCATCTACGAGCAGTACTTC. This chain links TRBV4-2 with TRBJ2-7, with D perhaps matching TRBD2 (7 bases). The CDR3 is made up of 18 amino acids. Germline V gene data show CDR1 as LGHNA and CDR2 as YNFKEQ. With 0 bases removed from V and 3 bases from J, the gap between germline ends came to 21 bases.

DNA for the CDR3: TGCGCCAGCAGCTCGGGCTATCGACTAGCGGGAGATATCACCGGGGAGCTGTTTTTT. Translating it yields CASSSGYRLAGDITGELFF. The V call is TRBV5-1, the J call TRBJ2-2; 12 bases line up with TRBD2. V trimming: 3 bases; J trimming: 4 bases; junction bases outside the gene matches: 13. Germline V gene lookup returns CDR1 SGHRS and CDR2 YFSETQ. The CDR3 runs to 19 residues.

This clonotype turned up a few times. The rearrangement links TRBV6-5 to TRBJ2-1, with D unclear. The CDR3 sequence is 15 residues long. Germline CDR1 MNHEY, CDR2 SVGAGI. V dropped 0 bases and J dropped 3 bases, with 9 bases sitting between them. This CDR3 reads CASSYSIGDYNEQFF. DNA for the CDR3: TGTGCCAGCAGTTACTCGATAGGTGACTACAATGAGCAGTTCTTC.

The chain joins TRBV30 to TRBJ2-1; D possibly matches TRBD1 or TRBD2 (6 bases each). This CDR3 spans 14 amino acids. The germline V gene has CDR1 GTSNPN and CDR2 SVGIG (reference sequence). V was cut by 2 bases and J by 8 bases, with 16 bases left in between. The CDR3 sequence: CAWSWGAANDEQFF. As DNA, the CDR3 is TGTGCCTGGAGTTGGGGGGCAGCGAACGATGAGCAGTTCTTC. The variable domain in full, with the rest retrieved from reference TRBV30 and TRBJ2-1, is SQTIHQWPATLVQPVGSPLSLECTVEGTSNPNLYWYRQAAGRGLQLLFYSVGIGQISSEVPQNLSASRPQDRQFILSSKKLLLSDSGFYLCAWSWGAANDEQFFGPGTRLTVL.

Ten or more counts support this clonotype. The rearrangement joins TRBV25-1 to TRBJ1-1; 9 positions agree with TRBD1. Looked up from germline, CDR1 is MGHDK and CDR2 is SYGVNS. Trimming removed 0 bases from V and 1 base from J; junction bases left unmatched: 6. The CDR3 loop spans 17 amino acids. The CDR3 sequence: CASSEYFSDRGNTEAFF. CDR3 sequence (DNA): TGTGCCAGCAGTGAATACTTCTCGGACAGGGGGAACACTGAAGCTTTCTTT.